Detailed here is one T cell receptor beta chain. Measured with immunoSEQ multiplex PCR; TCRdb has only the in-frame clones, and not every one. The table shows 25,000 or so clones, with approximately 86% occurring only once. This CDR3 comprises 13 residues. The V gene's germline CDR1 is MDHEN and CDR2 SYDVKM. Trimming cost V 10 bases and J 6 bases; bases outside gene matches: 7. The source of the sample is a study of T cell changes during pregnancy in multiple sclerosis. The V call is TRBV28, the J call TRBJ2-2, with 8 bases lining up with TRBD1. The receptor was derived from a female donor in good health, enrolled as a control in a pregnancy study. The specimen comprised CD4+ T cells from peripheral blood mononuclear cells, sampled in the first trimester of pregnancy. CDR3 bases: TGTGCCATCCGGACAGGGAAGGCCGGGGAGCTGTTTTTT. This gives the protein CAIRTGKAGELFF.